One and the same sample provided the 9 T cell receptor beta chains below, sequenced in a study of OX40 agonist ivuxolimab in advanced cancers. Clones were sequenced by immunoSEQ multiplex PCR, and TCRdb holds only the in-frame ones, with some missing. Of 50,000 or so clones listed, 84% are singletons. Sequencing was performed on CD4+ or CD8+ T cells sorted from blood, taken in a trial of the OX40 agonist ivuxolimab. These receptors all stem from an adult with an advanced solid tumor such as melanoma, head and neck, liver or kidney cancer.

This clone has just one count. V usage is TRBV6-1 and J usage is TRBJ2-5, with a tentative D call TRBD2 (6 bases). V was cut by 0 bases and J by 5 bases, with 13 bases left in between. The CDR3 is made up of 15 amino acids. In germline, CDR1 is MNHNS, CDR2 SASEGT. The CDR3 DNA sequence: TGTGCCAGCAGTGAAGCGCATGGGGGGACGGAGACCCAGTACTTC. It specifies CASSEAHGGTETQYF.

This sequence joins TRBV2 and TRBJ1-2; D call uncertain. Trimming took 3 bases from V and 0 from J, leaving 8 bases between them. Germline CDR1 is SNHLY and CDR2 is FYNNEI. The CDR3 sequence is 14 residues long. CDR3 sequence (DNA): TGTGCCAGCAGTGACGACCGCTCTAACTATGGCTACACCTTC. This gives the protein CASSDDRSNYGYTF.

This chain uses TRBV18 with TRBJ2-3; tentatively, D is TRBD2 (5 bases). From germline, CDR1 is KGHSH and CDR2 LQKENI. Trimming removed 4 bases from V and 1 base from J, with 9 bases in between. This CDR3 spans 14 amino acids. CDR3 protein: CASSLLGGTDTQYF. The CDR3 nucleotides are TGTGCCAGCTCACTGCTGGGAGGCACAGATACGCAGTATTTT.

The chain carries TRBV27 and TRBJ2-1; D gene uncertain. From germline, CDR1 is MNHEY and CDR2 SMNVEV (reference sequence). The germline V and J ends were trimmed by 5 bases and 0 bases, with 11 bases remaining between them. The CDR3 length is 15 residues. The CDR3 sequence is CASSPHYRSYNEQFF. CDR3 sequence (DNA): TGTGCCAGCAGTCCCCACTACCGCTCCTACAATGAGCAGTTCTTC.

The chain employs TRBV27 and TRBJ1-6; D is unclear. The CDR3 has 12 amino acids. Germline V CDR1 and CDR2: MNHEY, SMNVEV (reference sequence). V was cut by 3 bases and J by 8 bases, with 5 bases left in between. CDR3 loop: CASSLMDSPLHF. The CDR3 coding sequence is TGTGCCAGCAGTTTGATGGATTCACCCCTCCACTTT.

V is TRBV28 and J is TRBJ1-5; D ambiguous. Per the germline V gene, CDR1 is MDHEN and CDR2 is SYDVKM. This CDR3 region has 15 residues. The germline V and J ends were trimmed by 6 bases and 3 bases, with 15 bases remaining between them. DNA of the CDR3: TGTGCCAGCAGGCGAAATGGACTTATCAATCAGCCCCAGCATTTT. This encodes CASRRNGLINQPQHF. Using reference TRBV28 and TRBJ1-5 for the parts outside the CDR3, the full variable domain is DVKVTQSSRYLVKRTGEKVFLECVQDMDHENMFWYRQDPGLGLRLIYFSYDVKMKEKGDIPEGYSVSREKKERFSLILESASTNQTSMYLCASRRNGLINQPQHFGDGTRLSIL.

The rearrangement links TRBV13 to TRBJ1-3, with D tentatively TRBD1 (6 bases). The CDR3 extends over 14 amino acids. Germline CDR1 PRHDT, CDR2 FYEKMQ (reference sequence). V was pared by 1 base and J by 5 bases, with 9 bases between. CDR3: CASSLDTGRNTIYF. DNA for the CDR3: TGTGCCAGCAGCTTAGACACAGGGAGAAACACCATATATTTT.

The CDR3 DNA reads TGTGCCAGCCTAGGCGGGTTGAGCGGCTACACCTTC. Translated, it gives CASLGGLSGYTF. V usage is TRBV2 and J usage is TRBJ1-2; D unclear. The CDR3 consists of 12 residues. CDR1 and CDR2 (germline): SNHLY, FYNNEI. Trimming took 8 bases from V and 8 from J, leaving 15 bases between them.

The CDR3 here is CSVRDRNNYGYTF. DNA of the CDR3: TGCAGCGTGAGGGACAGGAATAACTATGGCTACACCTTC. The genes are TRBV29-1 and TRBJ1-2; 8 positions agree with TRBD1. The germline V gene encodes CDR1 SQVTM and CDR2 ANQGSEA. The CDR3 has 13 residues. The J segment lost 1 base and the V segment lost 6 bases, leaving 4 bases of the junction unmatched.